This T cell receptor beta chain was sequenced in a study of OX40 agonist ivuxolimab in advanced cancers. Study at large: Ivuxolimab, an antibody that agonizes OX40 (CD134), was administered to the patients. Three individuals attained partial responses, comprising one hepatocellular carcinoma case and two cutaneous melanoma cases. Study results and limitations: No antigen was identified for the clonally expanded peripheral T cells. CD8+ T cells showed, on average, more clonal expansion than CD4+ cells.

Concerning this clone: The antigen is not known.

Assay used: immunoSEQ multiplex PCR; TCRdb lists only in-frame clones, some missing. The data show just under 65,000 clones, roughly nine tenths seen once. V was cut by 9 bases and J by 0 bases, with 13 bases left in between. Germline CDR1 LNHDA, CDR2 SQIVND (reference sequence). The CDR3 runs 14 residues. The sequence was obtained from an adult with an advanced solid tumor such as melanoma, head and neck, liver or kidney cancer. The chain combines TRBV19 with TRBJ2-3, with D maybe TRBD2 (6 bases). The sample consisted of CD4+ or CD8+ T cells sorted from blood, taken in a trial of the OX40 agonist ivuxolimab. The CDR3 DNA is TGTGCCAGCCAACGGCGGGGAAGCACAGATACGCAGTATTTT. It specifies CASQRRGSTDTQYF.